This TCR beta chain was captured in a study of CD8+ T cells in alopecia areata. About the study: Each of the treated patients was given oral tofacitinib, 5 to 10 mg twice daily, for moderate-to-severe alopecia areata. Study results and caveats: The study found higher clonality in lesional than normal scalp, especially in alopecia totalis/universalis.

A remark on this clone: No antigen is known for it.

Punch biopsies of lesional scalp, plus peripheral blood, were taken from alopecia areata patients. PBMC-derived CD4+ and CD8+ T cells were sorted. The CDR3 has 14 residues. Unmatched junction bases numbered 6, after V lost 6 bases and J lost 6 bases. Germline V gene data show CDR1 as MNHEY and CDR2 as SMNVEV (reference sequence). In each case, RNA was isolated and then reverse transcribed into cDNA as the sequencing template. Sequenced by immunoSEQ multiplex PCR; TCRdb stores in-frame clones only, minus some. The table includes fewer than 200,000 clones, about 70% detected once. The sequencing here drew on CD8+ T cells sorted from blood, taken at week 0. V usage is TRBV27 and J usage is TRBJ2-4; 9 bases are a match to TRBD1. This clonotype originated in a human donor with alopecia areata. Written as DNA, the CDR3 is TGTGCCAGCAGACTACAGGGGGCGGGAAACATTCAGTACTTC. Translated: CASRLQGAGNIQYF.